These T cell receptor beta chains were read from a single sample in a study of long-term antiretroviral therapy in people with HIV. The assay was immunoSEQ multiplex PCR, and TCRdb's table has in-frame clones only and misses some. The table includes around 23,000 clones, roughly 80% detected once. Sequenced material: unsorted PBMCs, taken 0.3 years after starting antiretroviral therapy. The receptors originated from a man aged 50 to 59 with HIV. CDR3s include the opening cysteine and the closing phenylalanine or tryptophan. The D gene is left open where the match is weak. Expanded clones are given a class, and other clones once, few, many or no size at all.

>TRBJ2-2|-|TRBV9|TRBD2
CASSVGTSGNTGELFF
TGTGCCAGCAGCGTAGGGACTAGCGGGAACACCGGGGAGCTGTTTTTT
>TRBJ1-1|-|TRBV7-2|-
CASSLGGEFSMNTEAFF
TGTGCCAGCAGCTTAGGGGGGGAATTCAGCATGAACACTGAAGCTTTCTTT
>TRBJ2-7|-|TRBV5-1|TRBD1
CASRRQGGSNEQYF
TGCGCCAGCAGAAGACAGGGGGGAAGCAACGAGCAGTACTTC
>TRBJ1-4|-|TRBV25-1|-
CASSGPTGVTEKLFF
TGTGCCAGCAGTGGCCCGACAGGAGTTACGGAAAAACTGTTTTTT
>TRBJ2-3|-|TRBV29-1|TRBD1
CSVEGTAGGSGNTQYF
TGCAGCGTCGAAGGTACCGCAGGGGGCAGTGGAAATACGCAGTATTTT
>TRBJ2-2|-|TRBV5-4|-
CASSPQVNTGELFF
TGTGCCAGCAGCCCGCAAGTCAACACCGGGGAGCTGTTTTTT
>TRBJ1-3|-|TRBV6-6|-
CASRESTGSGNTIYF
TGTGCCAGCAGAGAATCGACAGGCTCTGGAAACACCATATATTTT
>TRBJ1-2|medium-sized|TRBV10-3|TRBD1
CAISDPVGGDYGYTF
TGTGCCATCAGTGACCCTGTAGGGGGCGACTATGGCTACACCTTC
>TRBJ2-2|once|TRBV19|-
CASSIAQGGHTGELFF
TGTGCCAGTAGTATAGCTCAAGGGGGACACACCGGGGAGCTGTTTTTT
>TRBJ1-4|-|TRBV28|TRBD1
CASSRDRAGEKLFF
TGTGCCAGCAGTCGGGACAGGGCCGGTGAAAAACTGTTTTTT
>TRBJ2-3|-|TRBV18|-
CASSLLADTQYF
TGTGCCAGCTCACTACTAGCAGATACGCAGTATTTT
>TRBJ1-4|few|TRBV2|-
CASRQTDATNEKLFF
TGTGCCAGCAGGCAGACAGATGCAACTAATGAAAAACTGTTTTTT
>TRBJ2-5|-|TRBV5-1|-
CASSLRQGTQETQYF
TGCGCCAGCAGCTTGAGGCAGGGAACTCAAGAGACCCAGTACTTC
>TRBJ1-2|-|TRBV29-1|-
CSVVAEAGGYTF
TGCAGCGTAGTCGCAGAAGCGGGTGGCTACACCTTC
>TRBJ1-5|few|TRBV30|TRBD1
CAWTDRGSNQPQHF
TGTGCCTGGACGGACAGGGGTAGCAATCAGCCCCAGCATTTT
>TRBJ2-3|-|TRBV7-9|-
CASSRTDTQYF
TGTGCCAGCAGCCGCACAGATACGCAGTATTTT
>TRBJ2-2|-|TRBV7-8|TRBD1
CASSPGDREGELFF
TGTGCCAGCAGCCCGGGGGACAGGGAAGGAGAGCTGTTTTTT
>TRBJ2-5|once|TRBV7-2|-
CASSPITREDQYF
TGTGCCAGCAGCCCTATCACCAGGGAGGACCAGTACTTC
>TRBJ1-2|-|TRBV15|TRBD1
CATSRVGDRGRYGYTF
TGTGCCACCAGCAGAGTGGGGGACAGGGGGCGATATGGCTACACCTTC
>TRBJ2-3|-|TRBV25-1|-
CASSKTQTFTDTQYF
TGTGCCAGCAGTAAAACACAAACCTTCACAGATACGCAGTATTTT
>TRBJ2-6|-|TRBV5-1|TRBD1
CASSIRDRGRANVLTF
TGCGCCAGCAGCATCCGGGACAGGGGACGGGCCAACGTCCTGACTTTC
>TRBJ2-1|-|TRBV6-7|-
CASSYSTSGGYNEQFF
TGTGCCAGCAGTTACTCAACATCCGGGGGATACAATGAGCAGTTCTTC
>TRBJ2-3|-|TRBV11-3|-
CASSLDPAPAGTQYF
TGTGCCAGCAGCTTAGATCCCGCCCCAGCGGGTACGCAGTATTTT
>TRBJ1-2|-|TRBV7-9|-
CASSLEQGRGYTF
TGTGCCAGCAGCTTAGAACAGGGTCGAGGCTACACCTTC
>TRBJ2-7|-|TRBV2|-
CASSDIADSYEQYF
TGTGCCAGCAGTGATATTGCTGATAGCTACGAGCAGTACTTC
>TRBJ2-2|once|TRBV7-9|-
CASSLSRATGELFF
TGTGCCAGCAGCTTAAGTAGGGCGACCGGGGAGCTGTTTTTT
>TRBJ2-5|-|TRBV11-2|TRBD2
CASSFRREREETQYF
TGTGCCAGCAGCTTTAGGCGGGAGAGGGAAGAGACCCAGTACTTC
>TRBJ2-3|-|TRBV10-2|TRBD2
CASSETGRAADTQYF
TGCGCCAGCAGTGAAACCGGGAGGGCCGCAGATACGCAGTATTTT
>TRBJ1-1|-|TRBV19|-
CASSILGANTEAFF
TGTGCCAGTAGTATACTGGGGGCGAACACTGAAGCTTTCTTT
>TRBJ2-5|-|TRBV11-2|TRBD1
CASSFNRGETQYF
TGTGCCAGCAGCTTCAACAGGGGTGAGACCCAGTACTTC
>TRBJ2-7|-|TRBV28|TRBD2
CASSLGASGRREQYF
TGTGCCAGCAGTTTAGGGGCTAGCGGGAGACGCGAGCAGTACTTC
>TRBJ1-2|-|TRBV18|-
CASSPTTNYGYTF
TGTGCCAGCTCACCCACGACTAACTATGGCTACACCTTC
>TRBJ2-7|few|TRBV7-2|TRBD1
CASSLSTGEEQYF
TGTGCCAGCAGCTTATCGACAGGGGAAGAGCAGTACTTC
>TRBJ2-7|-|TRBV11-3|TRBD2
CASSFPLAGHYEQYF
TGTGCCAGCAGTTTCCCTCTAGCGGGTCATTACGAGCAGTACTTC
>TRBJ2-1|once|TRBV5-1|-
CASGGGRSYYNEQFF
TGCGCCAGCGGAGGGGGGAGGTCTTACTACAATGAGCAGTTCTTC
>TRBJ1-4|-|TRBV9|-
CASSKKVAEVNEKLFF
TGTGCCAGCAGCAAAAAGGTGGCGGAAGTTAATGAAAAACTGTTTTTT
>TRBJ1-6|once|TRBV7-2|-
CASQPGNSPLHF
TGTGCCTCCCAACCGGGAAACTCACCCCTCCACTTT